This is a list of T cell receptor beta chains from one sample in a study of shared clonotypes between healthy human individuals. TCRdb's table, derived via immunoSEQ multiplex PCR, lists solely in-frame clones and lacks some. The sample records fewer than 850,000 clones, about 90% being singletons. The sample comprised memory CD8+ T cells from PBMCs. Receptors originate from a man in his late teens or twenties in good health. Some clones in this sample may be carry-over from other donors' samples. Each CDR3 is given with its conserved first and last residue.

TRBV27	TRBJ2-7	CASSRSGVTHEQYF
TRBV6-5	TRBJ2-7	CASSFVGGMPYEQYF
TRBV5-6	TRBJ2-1	CASSALVGVRNEQFF
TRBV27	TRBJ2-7	CASSFGQPPLYEQYF
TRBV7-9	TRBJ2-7	CASRGLLEVAGAFPYEQYF
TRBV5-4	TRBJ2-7	CASSYGQGAGGEQYF
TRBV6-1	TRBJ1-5	CASSSRGRNQPQHF
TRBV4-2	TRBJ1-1	CASSLRQGVALDTEAFF
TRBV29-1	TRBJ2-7	CSSTPGSGDYEQYF
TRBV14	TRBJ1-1	CASGRLNTEAFF
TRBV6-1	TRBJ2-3	CASSAVDPEFLTDTQYF
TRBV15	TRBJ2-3	CATSGRQGTEYF
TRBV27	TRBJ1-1	CASKMMRNTEAFF
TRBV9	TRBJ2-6	CASSIGAGANVLTF
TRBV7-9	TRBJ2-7	CASSHRDSYYEQYF
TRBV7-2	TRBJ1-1	CASSIGAGVNTEAFF
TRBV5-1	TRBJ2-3	CASSLGDGGLAVDTQYF
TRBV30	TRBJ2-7	CAWSVLVGSGRVGEQYF
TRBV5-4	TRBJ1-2	CATGDRLNYGYTF
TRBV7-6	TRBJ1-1	CASSPGANTEAFF
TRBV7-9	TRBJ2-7	CASSLVGYEQYF
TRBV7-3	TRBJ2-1	CASSLAGDPNEQFF
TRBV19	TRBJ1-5	CASNLRGLNQPQHF
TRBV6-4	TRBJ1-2	CASKPAGGLLGYTF
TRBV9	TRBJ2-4	CASSVDHENIQYF
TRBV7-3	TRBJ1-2	CASSTPGTGINGYTF
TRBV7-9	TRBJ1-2	CANDGYTF
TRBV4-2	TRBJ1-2	CASSQDADRASYGYTF
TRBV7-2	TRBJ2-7	CASSERGQIYEQYF
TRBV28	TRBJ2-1	CASSDRGLYGEQFF
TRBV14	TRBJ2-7	CASSQGRASEQYF
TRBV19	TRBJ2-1	CASSSNPTDRGQEQFF
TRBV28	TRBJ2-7	CASSFRDDEQYF
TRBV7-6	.	CASSHPGTGAYEQYF
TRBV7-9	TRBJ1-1	CASSLGPLTEAFF
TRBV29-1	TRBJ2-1	CSAWGGQYEQFF
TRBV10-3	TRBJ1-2	CAIRYRENYGYTF
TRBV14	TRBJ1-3	CASSPRDRGWSGNTIYF
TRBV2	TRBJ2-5	CASSAGQVDGETQYF
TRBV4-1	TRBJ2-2	CASSPTPGGTNTGELFF
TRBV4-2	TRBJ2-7	CASSPRPGHYEQYF
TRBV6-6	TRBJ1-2	CASSYAGRDPNYGYTF
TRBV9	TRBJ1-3	CASSVEVRTGGNTIYF
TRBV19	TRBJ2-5	CASSSDRQETQYF
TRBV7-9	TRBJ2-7	CASSYSESYEQYF
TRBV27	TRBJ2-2	CASSLFSGELFF
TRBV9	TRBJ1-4	CASSPRGQGAKEKLFF
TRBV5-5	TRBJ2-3	CASSSEQDPSTDTQYF
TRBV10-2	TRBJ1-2	CASSDPGRNYGYTF
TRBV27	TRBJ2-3	CASSLGHSTQYF
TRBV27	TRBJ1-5	CASSTQNQPQHF
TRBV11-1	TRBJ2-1	CASSLGRSEREGYNEQFF
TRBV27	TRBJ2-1	CASTYSGAYNEQFF
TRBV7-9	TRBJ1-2	CASRQGLLGGYTF
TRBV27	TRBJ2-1	CASSFSGAGNEQFF
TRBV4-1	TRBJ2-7	CASSPVDRGTYEQYF
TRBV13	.	CASSTRDSGTYEQYF
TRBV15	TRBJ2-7	CATSTAKQVPPYEQYF
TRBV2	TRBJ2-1	CASSETAGGPGYNEQFF
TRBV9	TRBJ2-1	CASSTDAGTSGTHNEQFF